This T cell receptor beta chain stems from a study of T cell responses to AZD1222 COVID-19 vaccine. Whole-study context: The study pooled second doses at about 4 or about 12 weeks. Study observations and caveats: It was only five to seven AZD1222 recipients who were seropositive at baseline. White British donors predominated, females outnumbered males, and clonal diversity was possibly underestimated.

This clone was counted between two and nine times. Its antigen is as yet unknown. With 4 bases removed from V and 9 bases from J, the gap between germline ends came to 17 bases. Germline CDR1 SGDLS, CDR2 YYNGEE. CDR3 size: 14 residues. Method: immunoSEQ multiplex PCR; TCRdb's copy keeps in-frame clones and lacks some. The sample lists about 140,000 clones, roughly nine tenths occurring once. This sequence joins TRBV9 and TRBJ2-1, with D maybe TRBD2 (6 bases). The sequence came from an adult in good health. The sample consisted of peripheral blood, taken on day 0 of AZD1222 vaccination. CDR3 loop: CASSPRDSFSEQFF. The CDR3 DNA follows: TGTGCCAGCAGCCCCCGGGACTCCTTTAGTGAGCAGTTCTTC.